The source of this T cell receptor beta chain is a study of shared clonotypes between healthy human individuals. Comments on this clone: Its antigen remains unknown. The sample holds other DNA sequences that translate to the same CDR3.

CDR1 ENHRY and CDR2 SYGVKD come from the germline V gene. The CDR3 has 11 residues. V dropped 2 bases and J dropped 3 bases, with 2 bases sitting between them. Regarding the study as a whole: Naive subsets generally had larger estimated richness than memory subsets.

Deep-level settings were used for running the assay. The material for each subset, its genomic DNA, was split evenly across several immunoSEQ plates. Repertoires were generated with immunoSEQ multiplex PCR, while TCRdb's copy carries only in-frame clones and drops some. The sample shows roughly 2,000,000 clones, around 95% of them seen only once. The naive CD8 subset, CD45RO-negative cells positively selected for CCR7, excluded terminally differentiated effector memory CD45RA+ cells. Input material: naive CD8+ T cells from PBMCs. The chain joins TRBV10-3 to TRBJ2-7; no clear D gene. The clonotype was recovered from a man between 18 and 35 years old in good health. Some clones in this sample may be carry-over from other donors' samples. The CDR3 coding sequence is TGTGCCATCAGTGAGCTCTACGAGCAGTACTTC. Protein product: CAISELYEQYF.